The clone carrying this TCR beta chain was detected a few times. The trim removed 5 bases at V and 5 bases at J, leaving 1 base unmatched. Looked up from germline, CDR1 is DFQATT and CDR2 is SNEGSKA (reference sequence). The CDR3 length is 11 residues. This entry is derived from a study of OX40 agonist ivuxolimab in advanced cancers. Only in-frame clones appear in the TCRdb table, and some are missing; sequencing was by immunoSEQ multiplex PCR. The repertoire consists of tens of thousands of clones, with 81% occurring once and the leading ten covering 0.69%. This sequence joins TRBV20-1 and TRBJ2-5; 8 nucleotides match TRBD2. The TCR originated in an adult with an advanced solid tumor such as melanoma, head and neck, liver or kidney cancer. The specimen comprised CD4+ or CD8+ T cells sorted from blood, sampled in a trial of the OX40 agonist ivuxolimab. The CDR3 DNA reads TGCAGTGCTGCTAGCGGGGAGACCCAGTACTTC. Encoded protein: CSAASGETQYF.